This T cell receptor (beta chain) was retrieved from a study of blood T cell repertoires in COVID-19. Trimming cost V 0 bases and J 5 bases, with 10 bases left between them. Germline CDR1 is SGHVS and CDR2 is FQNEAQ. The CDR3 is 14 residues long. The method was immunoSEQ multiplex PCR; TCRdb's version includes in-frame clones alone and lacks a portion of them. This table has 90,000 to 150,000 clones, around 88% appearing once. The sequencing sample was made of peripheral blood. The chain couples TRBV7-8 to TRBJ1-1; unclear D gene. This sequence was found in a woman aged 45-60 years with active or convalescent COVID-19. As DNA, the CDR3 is TGTGCCAGCAGCTTAGCGGGGAGCGGTACTGAAGCTTTCTTT. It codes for CASSLAGSGTEAFF. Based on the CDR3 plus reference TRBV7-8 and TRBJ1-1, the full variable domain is GAGVSQSPRYKVAKRGQDVALRCDPISGHVSLFWYQQALGQGPEFLTYFQNEAQLDKSGLPSDRFFAERPEGSVSTLKIQRTQQEDSAVYLCASSLAGSGTEAFFGQGTRLTVV.